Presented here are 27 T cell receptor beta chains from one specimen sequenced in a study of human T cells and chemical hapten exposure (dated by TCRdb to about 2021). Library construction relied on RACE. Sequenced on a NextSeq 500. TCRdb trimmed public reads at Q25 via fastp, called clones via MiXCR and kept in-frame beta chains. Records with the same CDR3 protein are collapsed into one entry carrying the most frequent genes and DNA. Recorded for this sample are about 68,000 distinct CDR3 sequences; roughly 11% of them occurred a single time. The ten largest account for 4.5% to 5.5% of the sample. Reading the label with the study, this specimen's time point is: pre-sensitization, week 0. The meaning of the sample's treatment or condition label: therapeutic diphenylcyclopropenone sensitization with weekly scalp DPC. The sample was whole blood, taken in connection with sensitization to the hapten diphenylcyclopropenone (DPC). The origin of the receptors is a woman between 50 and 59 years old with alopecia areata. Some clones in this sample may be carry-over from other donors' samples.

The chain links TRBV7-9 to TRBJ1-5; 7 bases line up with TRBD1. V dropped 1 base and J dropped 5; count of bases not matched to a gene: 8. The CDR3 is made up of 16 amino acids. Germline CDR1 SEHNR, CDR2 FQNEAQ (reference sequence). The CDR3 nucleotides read TGTGCCAGCAGCTTAGGACAGGGTTTAGGGGATCAGCCCCAGCATTTT. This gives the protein CASSLGQGLGDQPQHF.

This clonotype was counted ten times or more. The CDR3 loop reads CASSPIQNTEAFF. The CDR3 coding sequence is TGTGCCAGCTCACCTATACAGAACACTGAAGCTTTCTTT. The J gene is TRBJ1-1, the V gene TRBV18; D remains unclear. CDR1 KGHSH and CDR2 LQKENI come from the germline V gene. V gave up 3 bases and J gave up 1 base, with 6 bases separating them. CDR3 size: 13 residues.

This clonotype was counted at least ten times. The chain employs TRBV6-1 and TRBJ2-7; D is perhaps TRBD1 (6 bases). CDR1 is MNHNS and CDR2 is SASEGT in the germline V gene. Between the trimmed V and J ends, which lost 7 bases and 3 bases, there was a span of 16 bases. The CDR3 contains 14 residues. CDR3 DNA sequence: TGTGCCAGCACTACAGGGTTGAGCTTCTACGAGCAGTACTTC. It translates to CASTTGLSFYEQYF.

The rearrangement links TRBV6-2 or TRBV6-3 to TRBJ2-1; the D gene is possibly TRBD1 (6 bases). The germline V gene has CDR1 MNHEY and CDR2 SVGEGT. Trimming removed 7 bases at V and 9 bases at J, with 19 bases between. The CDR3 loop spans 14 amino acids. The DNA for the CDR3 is TGTGCCAGCAAGTTTAGGGGGTCCAGGGGTGAGCAGTTCTTC. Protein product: CASKFRGSRGEQFF.

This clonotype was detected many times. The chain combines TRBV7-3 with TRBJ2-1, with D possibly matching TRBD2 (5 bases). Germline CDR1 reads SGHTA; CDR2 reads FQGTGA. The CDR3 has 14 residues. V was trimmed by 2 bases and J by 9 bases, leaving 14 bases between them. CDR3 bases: TGTGCCAGCAGCTTAGGACTGGCTTGGGGTGAGCAGTTCTTC. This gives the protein CASSLGLAWGEQFF.

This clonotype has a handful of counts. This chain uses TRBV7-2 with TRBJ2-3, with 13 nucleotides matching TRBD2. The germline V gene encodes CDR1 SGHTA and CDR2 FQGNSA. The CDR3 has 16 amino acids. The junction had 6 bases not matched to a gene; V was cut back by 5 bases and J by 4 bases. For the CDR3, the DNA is TGTGCCAGCAGCGACGGGACTAGCGGGGAACCAGATACGCAGTATTTT. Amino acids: CASSDGTSGEPDTQYF.

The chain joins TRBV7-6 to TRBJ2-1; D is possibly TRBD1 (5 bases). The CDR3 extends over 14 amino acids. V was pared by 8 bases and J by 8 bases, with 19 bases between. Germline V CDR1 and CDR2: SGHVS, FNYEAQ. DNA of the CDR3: TGTGCCAGCGGGAAGCAGGGTTCAAGCTATGAGCAGTTCTTC. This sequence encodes CASGKQGSSYEQFF. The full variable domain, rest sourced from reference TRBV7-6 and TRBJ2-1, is GAGVSQSPRYKVTKRGQDVALRCDPISGHVSLYWYRQALGQGPEFLTYFNYEAQQDKSGLPNDRFSAERPEGSISTLTIQRTEQRDSAMYRCASGKQGSSYEQFFGPGTRLTVL.

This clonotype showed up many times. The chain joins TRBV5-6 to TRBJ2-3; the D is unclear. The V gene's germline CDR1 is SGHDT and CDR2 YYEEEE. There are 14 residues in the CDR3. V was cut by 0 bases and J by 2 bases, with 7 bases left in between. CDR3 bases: TGTGCCAGCAGCTTGGGCACGGCCACAGATACGCAGTATTTT. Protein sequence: CASSLGTATDTQYF.

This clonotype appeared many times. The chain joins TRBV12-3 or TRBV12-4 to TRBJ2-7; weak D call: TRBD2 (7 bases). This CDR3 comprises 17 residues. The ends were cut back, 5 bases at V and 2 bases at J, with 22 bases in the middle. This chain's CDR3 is CASSRGGRTEHTYEQYF. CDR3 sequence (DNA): TGTGCCAGCAGTAGGGGGGGTCGGACGGAGCATACCTACGAGCAGTACTTC.

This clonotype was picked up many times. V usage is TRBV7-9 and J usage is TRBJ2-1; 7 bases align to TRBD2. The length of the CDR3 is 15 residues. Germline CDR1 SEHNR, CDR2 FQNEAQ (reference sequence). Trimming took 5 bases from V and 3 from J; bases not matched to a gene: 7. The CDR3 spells CASSPGGLLYNEQFF. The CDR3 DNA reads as TGTGCCAGCAGCCCGGGGGGACTACTCTACAATGAGCAGTTCTTC.

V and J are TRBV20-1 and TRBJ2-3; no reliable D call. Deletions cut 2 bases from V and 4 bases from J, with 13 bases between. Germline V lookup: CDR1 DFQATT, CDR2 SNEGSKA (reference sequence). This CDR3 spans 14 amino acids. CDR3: CSARFYLRADTQYF. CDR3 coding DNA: TGCAGTGCTAGATTCTATCTGCGAGCAGATACGCAGTATTTT.

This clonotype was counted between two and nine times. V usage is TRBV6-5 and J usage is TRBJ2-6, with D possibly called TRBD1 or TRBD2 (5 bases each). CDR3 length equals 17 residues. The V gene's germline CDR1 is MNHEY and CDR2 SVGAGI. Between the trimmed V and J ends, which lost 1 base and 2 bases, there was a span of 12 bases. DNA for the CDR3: TGTGCCAGCAGTTACTTTGGGACCCTGACTGGGGCCAACGTCCTGACTTTC. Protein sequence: CASSYFGTLTGANVLTF.

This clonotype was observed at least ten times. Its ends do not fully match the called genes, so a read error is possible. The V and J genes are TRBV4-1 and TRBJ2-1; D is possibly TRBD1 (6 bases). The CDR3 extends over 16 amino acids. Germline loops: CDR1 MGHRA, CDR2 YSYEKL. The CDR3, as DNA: TGCGCCAGCAGCCAACCTCCCCCGGGCAGGGGAAATGGGCAGTTCTTC. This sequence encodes CASSQPPPGRGNGQFF.

CDR3 in amino acids: CASSERDSPRKLFF. DNA for the CDR3: TGTGCCAGCAGCGAGAGGGATTCTCCTCGAAAACTGTTTTTT. The rearrangement joins TRBV9 to TRBJ1-4; D gene unclear. With 3 bases removed from V and 10 bases from J, the gap between germline ends came to 16 bases. This CDR3 has 14 residues. Looked up from germline, CDR1 is SGDLS and CDR2 is YYNGEE.

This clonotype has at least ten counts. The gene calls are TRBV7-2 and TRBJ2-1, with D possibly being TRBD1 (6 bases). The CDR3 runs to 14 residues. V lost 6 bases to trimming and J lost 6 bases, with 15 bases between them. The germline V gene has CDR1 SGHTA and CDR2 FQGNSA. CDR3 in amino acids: CASRPLKTGNEQFF. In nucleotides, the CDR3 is TGTGCCAGCAGACCCCTGAAGACAGGCAATGAGCAGTTCTTC. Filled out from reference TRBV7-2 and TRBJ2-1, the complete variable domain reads GAGVSQSPSNKVTEKGKDVELRCDPISGHTALYWYRQSLGQGLEFLIYFQGNSAPDKSGLPSDRFSAERTGGSVSTLTIQRTQQEDSAVYLCASRPLKTGNEQFFGPGTRLTVL.

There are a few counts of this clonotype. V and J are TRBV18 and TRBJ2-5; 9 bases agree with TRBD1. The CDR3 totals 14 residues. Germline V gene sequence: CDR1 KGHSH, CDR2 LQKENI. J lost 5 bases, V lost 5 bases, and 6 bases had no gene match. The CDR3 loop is CASSTGTGQETQYF. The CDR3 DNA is TGTGCCAGCTCAACCGGGACAGGGCAGGAGACCCAGTACTTC.

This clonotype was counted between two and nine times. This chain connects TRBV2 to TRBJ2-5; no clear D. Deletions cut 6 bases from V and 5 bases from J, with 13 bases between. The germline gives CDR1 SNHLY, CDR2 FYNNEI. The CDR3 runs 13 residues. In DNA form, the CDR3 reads TGTGCCAGCAGCGTGGGATATCGGGAGACCCAGTACTTC. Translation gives CASSVGYRETQYF.

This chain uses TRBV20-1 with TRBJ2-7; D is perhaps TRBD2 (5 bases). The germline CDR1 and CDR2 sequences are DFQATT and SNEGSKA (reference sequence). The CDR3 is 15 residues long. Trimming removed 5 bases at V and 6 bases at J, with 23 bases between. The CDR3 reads CSAGLIGPPLVEQYF. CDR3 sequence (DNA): TGCAGTGCTGGACTGATCGGGCCCCCACTAGTCGAGCAGTACTTC.

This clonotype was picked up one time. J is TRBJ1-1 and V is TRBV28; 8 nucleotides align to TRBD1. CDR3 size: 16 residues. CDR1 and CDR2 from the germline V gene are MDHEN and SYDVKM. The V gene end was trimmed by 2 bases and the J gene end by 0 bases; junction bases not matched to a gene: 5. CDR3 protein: CASSLIGQGMNTEAFF. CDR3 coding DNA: TGTGCCAGCAGTTTAATCGGACAGGGAATGAACACTGAAGCTTTCTTT.

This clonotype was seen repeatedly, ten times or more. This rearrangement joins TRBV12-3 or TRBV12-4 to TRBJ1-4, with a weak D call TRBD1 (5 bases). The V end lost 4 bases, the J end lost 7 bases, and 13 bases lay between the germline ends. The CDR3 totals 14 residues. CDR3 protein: CASSYLGRAEKLFF. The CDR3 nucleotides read TGTGCCAGCAGTTATTTGGGCAGGGCTGAAAAACTGTTTTTT.

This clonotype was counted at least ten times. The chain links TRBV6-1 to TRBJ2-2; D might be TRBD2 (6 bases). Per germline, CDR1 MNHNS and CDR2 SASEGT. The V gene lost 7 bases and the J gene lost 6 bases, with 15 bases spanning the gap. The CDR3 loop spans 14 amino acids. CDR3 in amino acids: CASTKSGDPGELFF. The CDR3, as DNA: TGTGCCAGCACCAAGTCGGGGGATCCCGGGGAGCTGTTTTTT.

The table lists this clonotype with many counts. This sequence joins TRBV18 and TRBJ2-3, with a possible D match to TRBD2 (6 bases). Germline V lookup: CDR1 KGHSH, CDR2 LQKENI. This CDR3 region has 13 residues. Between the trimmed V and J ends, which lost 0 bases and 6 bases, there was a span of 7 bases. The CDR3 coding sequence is TGTGCCAGCTCACCACCGGAGGGGGATACGCAGTATTTT. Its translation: CASSPPEGDTQYF.

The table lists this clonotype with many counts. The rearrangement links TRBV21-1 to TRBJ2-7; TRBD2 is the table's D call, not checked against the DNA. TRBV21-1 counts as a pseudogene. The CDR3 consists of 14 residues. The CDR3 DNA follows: TGTGCCAGGGGGCGGACGGGAGGGTCCGGTGAGCAGTACTTC. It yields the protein CARGRTGGSGEQYF.

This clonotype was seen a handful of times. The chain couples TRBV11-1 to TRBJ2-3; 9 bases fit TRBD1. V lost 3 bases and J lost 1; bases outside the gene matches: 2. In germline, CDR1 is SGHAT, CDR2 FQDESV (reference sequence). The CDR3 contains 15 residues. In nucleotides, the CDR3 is TGTGCCAGCAGCTTGTGGGACAGGGGCACAGATACGCAGTATTTT. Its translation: CASSLWDRGTDTQYF.

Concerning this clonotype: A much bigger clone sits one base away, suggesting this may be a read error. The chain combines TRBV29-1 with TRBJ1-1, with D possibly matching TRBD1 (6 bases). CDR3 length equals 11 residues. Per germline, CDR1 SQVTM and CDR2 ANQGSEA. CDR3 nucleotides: TGCAGCGTTGAGGGGGACACTGAAGCTTACTTT. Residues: CSVEGDTEAYF.

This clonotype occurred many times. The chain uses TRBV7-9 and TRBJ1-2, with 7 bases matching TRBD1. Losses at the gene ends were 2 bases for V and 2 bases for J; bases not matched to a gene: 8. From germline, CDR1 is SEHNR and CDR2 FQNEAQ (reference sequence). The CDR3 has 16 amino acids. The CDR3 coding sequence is TGTGCCAGCAGCTTATCAGGGACAGAATCAAACTATGGCTACACCTTC. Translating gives CASSLSGTESNYGYTF.

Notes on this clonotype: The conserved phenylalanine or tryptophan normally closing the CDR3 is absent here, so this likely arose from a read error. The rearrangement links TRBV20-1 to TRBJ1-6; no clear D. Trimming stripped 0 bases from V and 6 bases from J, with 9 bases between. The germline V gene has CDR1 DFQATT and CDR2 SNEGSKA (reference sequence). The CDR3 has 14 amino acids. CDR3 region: CSARDRTVNSPLHS. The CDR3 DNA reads TGCAGTGCTAGAGATCGGACCGTTAATTCACCCCTCCACTCT.